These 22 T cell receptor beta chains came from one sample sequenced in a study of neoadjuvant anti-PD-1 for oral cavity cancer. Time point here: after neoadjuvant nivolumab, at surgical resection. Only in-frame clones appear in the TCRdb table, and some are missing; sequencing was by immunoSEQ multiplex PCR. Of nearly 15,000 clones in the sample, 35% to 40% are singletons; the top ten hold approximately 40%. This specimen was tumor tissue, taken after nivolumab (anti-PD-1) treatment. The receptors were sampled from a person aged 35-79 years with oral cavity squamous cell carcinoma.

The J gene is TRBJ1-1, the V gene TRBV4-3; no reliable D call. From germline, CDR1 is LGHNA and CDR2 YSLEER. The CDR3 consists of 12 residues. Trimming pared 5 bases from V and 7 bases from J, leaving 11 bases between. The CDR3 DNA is TGCGCCAGCAGCACCGGTCGGAGTGAAGCTTTCTTT. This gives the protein CASSTGRSEAFF.

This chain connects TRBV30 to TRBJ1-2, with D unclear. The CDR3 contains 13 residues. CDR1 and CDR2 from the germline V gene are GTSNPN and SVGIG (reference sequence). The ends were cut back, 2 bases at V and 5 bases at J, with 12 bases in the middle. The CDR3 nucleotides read TGTGCCTGGAGTACCGTTGGGTTTTATGGCTACACCTTC. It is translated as CAWSTVGFYGYTF.

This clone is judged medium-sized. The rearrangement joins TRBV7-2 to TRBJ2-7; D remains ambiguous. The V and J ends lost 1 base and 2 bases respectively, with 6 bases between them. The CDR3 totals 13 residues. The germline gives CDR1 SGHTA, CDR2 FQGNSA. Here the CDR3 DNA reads TGTGCCAGCAGCTTAGGGATTACCTACGAGCAGTACTTC. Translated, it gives CASSLGITYEQYF.

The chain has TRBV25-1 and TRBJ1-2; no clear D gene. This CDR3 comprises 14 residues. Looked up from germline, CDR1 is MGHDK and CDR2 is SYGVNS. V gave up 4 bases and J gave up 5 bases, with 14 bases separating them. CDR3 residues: CASSAMGKKYGYTF. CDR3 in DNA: TGTGCCAGCAGTGCAATGGGGAAAAAATATGGCTACACCTTC.

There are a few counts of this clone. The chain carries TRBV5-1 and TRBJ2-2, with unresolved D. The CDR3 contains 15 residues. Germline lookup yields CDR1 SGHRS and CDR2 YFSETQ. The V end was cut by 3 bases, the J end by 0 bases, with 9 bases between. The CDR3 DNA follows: TGCGCCAGCAGCTGGACGGTCGCGAACACCGGGGAGCTGTTTTTT. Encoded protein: CASSWTVANTGELFF.

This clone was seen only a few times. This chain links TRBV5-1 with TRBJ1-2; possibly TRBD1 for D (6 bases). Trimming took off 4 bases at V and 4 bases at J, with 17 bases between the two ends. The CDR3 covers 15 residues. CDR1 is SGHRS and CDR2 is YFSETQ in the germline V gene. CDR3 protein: CASSPMGHGIYGYTF. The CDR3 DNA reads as TGCGCCAGCAGCCCTATGGGACACGGGATCTATGGCTACACCTTC.

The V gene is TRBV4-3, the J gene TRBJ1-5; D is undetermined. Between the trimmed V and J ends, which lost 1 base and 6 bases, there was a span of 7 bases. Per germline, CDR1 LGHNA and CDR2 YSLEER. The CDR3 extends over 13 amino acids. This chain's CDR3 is CASSQGGGQPQHF. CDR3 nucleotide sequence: TGCGCCAGCAGCCAAGGGGGTGGTCAGCCCCAGCATTTT.

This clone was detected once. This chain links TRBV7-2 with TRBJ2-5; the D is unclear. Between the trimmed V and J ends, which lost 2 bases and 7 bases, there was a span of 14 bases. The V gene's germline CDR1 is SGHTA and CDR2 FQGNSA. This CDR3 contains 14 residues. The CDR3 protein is CASSLTANPWTQYF. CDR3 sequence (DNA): TGTGCCAGCAGCTTAACGGCTAACCCGTGGACCCAGTACTTC.

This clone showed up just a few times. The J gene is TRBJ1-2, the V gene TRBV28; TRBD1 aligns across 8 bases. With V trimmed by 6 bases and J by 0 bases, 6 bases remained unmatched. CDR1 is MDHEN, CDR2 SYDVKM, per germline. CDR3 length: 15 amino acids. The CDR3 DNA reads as TGTGCCAGCAGCCCGGGACAGGACCCTAACTATGGCTACACCTTC. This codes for CASSPGQDPNYGYTF.

The CDR3 DNA is TGTGCCAGCAGCTCAGGGATTTTTGTCGAGCAGTACTTC. Its translation: CASSSGIFVEQYF. The gene calls are TRBV6-1 and TRBJ2-7; tentatively, D is TRBD1 (5 bases). This CDR3 spans 13 amino acids. Germline V gene data show CDR1 as MNHNS and CDR2 as SASEGT. The V end lost 6 bases, the J end lost 6 bases, and 15 bases lay between the germline ends.

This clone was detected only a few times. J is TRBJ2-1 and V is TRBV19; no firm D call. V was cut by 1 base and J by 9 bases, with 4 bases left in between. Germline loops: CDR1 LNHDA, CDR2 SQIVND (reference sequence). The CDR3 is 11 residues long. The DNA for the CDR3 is TGTGCCAGTAGTATAGTTGGTGAGCAGTTCTTC. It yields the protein CASSIVGEQFF.

CDR3 nucleotide sequence: TGCGCCAGCAGAGAGGGTCGGATCACTGAAGCTTTCTTT. Encoded protein: CASREGRITEAFF. The gene calls are TRBV5-1 and TRBJ1-1, with D unclear. This CDR3 has 13 amino acids. Germline V gives CDR1 SGHRS, CDR2 YFSETQ. The V end was cut by 5 bases, the J end by 4 bases, with 12 bases between. The full variable domain, in which reference TRBV5-1 and TRBJ1-1 provide the parts outside the CDR3, is KAGVTQTPRYLIKTRGQQVTLSCSPISGHRSVSWYQQTPGQGLQFLFEYFSETQRNKGNFPGRFSGRQFSNSRSEMNVSTLELGDSALYLCASREGRITEAFFGQGTRLTVV.

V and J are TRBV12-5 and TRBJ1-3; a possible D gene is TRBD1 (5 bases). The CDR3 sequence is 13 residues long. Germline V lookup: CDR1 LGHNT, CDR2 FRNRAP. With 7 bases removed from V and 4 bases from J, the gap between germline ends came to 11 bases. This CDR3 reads CASVGAKGNTIYF. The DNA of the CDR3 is TGTGCTAGTGTAGGGGCGAAGGGAAACACCATATATTTT.

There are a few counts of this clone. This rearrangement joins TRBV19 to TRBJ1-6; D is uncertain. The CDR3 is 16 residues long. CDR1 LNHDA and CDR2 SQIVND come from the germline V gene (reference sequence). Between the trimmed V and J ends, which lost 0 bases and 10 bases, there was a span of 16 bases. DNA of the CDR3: TGTGCCAGTAGTATAGATTATTTTTCAGGAGACTCACCCCTCCACTTT. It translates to CASSIDYFSGDSPLHF.

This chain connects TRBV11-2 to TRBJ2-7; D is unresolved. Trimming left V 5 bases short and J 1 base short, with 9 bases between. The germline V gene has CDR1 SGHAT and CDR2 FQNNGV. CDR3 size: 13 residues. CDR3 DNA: TGTGCCAGCAGCCCCCCTCCTTCCTACGAGCAGTACTTC. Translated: CASSPPPSYEQYF.

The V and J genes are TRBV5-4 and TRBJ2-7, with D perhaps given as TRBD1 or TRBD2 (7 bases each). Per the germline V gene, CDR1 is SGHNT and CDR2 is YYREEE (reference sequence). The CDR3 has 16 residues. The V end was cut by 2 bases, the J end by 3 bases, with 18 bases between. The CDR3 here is CASSFRQGGSNYEQYF. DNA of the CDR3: TGTGCCAGCAGCTTCCGACAGGGAGGGTCGAACTACGAGCAGTACTTC.

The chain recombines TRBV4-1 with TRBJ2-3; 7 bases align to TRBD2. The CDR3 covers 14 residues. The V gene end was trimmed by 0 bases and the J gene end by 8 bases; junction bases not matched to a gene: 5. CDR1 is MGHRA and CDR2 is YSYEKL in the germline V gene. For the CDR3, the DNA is TGCGCCAGCAGCCAAGAAAGGACGGGAGGTACGCAGTATTTT. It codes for CASSQERTGGTQYF.

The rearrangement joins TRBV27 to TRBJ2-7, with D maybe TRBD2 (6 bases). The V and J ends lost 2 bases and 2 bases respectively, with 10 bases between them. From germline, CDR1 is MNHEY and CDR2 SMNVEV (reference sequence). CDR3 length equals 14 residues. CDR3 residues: CASSLGGVPYEQYF. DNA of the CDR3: TGTGCCAGCAGTTTAGGCGGGGTCCCCTACGAGCAGTACTTC.

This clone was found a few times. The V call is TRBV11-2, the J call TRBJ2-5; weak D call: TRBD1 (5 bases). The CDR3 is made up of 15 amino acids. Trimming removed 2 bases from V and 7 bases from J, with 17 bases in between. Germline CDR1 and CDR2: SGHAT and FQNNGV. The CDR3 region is CASSLTRDGSGTQYF. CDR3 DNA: TGTGCCAGCAGCTTAACCAGGGATGGTTCGGGGACCCAGTACTTC.

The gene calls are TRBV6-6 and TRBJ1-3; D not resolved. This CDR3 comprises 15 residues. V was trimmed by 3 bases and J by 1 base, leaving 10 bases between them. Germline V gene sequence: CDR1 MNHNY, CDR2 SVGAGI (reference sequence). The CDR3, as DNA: TGTGCCAGCAGTTATCCCCCGGATTCTGGAAACACCATATATTTT. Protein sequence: CASSYPPDSGNTIYF.

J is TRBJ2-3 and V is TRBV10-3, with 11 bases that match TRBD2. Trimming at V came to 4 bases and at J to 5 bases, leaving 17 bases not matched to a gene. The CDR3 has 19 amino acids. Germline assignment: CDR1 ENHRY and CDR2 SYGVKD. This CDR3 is CAISARGGSGGVLGDTQYF. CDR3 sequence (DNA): TGTGCCATCAGTGCGCGAGGCGGTAGCGGGGGGGTGTTGGGAGATACGCAGTATTTT.

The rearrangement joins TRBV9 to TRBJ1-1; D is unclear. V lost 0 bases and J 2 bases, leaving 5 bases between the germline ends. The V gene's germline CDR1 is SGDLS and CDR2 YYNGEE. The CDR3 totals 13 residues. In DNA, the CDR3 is TGTGCCAGCAGCGTAGTCATAAACACTGAAGCTTTCTTT. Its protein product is CASSVVINTEAFF.